This entry describes one TCR beta chain. The antigen this receptor binds is unknown. Qualities for individual bases were not recorded, and no much larger clone is one base off. This specimen comes from a study of blood T cell repertoires in COVID-19 (dated by TCRdb to about 2020). In terms of the full investigation: Samples covering the acute and convalescent phases of COVID-19 were provided by collaborators in the United States, Italy and Spain. The material from the prospective study consisted of cDNA or gDNA derived from T cells, B-cell-depleted T cells, or PBMCs. The dataset comprised deeply sampled blood TCRbeta repertoires from subjects exposed to, actively infected with, or recovered from COVID-19. The repertoires were released in a freely available public database meant as a resource for research on the immune response to SARS-CoV-2. The samples were drawn from two sources: the first 160 participants of the ongoing ImmuneRACE study, and about 1,300 subjects contributed by 6 global collaborators. Nearly every sample came with metadata listing a de-identified subject ID, COVID-19 status, age in years and sex. HLA class I and class II types, where available, came from metadata supplied by the sample provider rather than from assay-based typing.

The immunoSEQ Assay, a bias-controlled multiplex PCR, was used to amplify TCRbeta CDR3 regions from genomic DNA. The published analysis was carried out like this. The number of nucleated cells in each sample was estimated from the amplification of reference gene primers within the assay. To quantify the absolute abundance of each unique TCRbeta CDR3 rearrangement, sequence reads were collapsed and filtered. For each sample, productive Simpson clonality was calculated as the square root of Simpson's diversity index across productive rearrangements. In its TCRdb copy, this immuneACCESS table keeps in-frame sequences only and misses some clones. Where compared with another copy, unresolved V genes explain less than half of these, and the others have no known cause. V and J calls and clone size are given by that table; D and trimming were obtained from the DNA. This sample has 300,000 or so clones in its table, and over 80% of those were observed once. Around 4.2% of the sample goes to the ten largest clones.

The collaborating institutions used their own protocols to collect whole blood in K2EDTA tubes. For TCRbeta analysis, collaborator samples were shipped as frozen whole blood, as isolated PBMCs, or as DNA extracted from either sample type. Beyond this particular receptor, the publication reports: How much clinical and demographic metadata was included differed by source and by participant, and the metadata was provided uncurated.

The CDR3 spans 13 residues, from the cysteine through the phenylalanine. Only the CDR3 region is kept as DNA, spanning 39 bases read in frame from base 1. V gives up 2 bases and J gives up 5 bases, and the segment between their germline ends measures 8 bases. Looking up the germline V gene yields CDR1 SGHTS and CDR2 YDEGEE. The sequence is built from TRBV5-8 and TRBJ1-5, with a tentative D gene TRBD1 over 5 matching bases. The sequence came from a woman aged 45 to 65 with active or convalescent COVID-19. Sequencing was carried out using peripheral blood. The CDR3 region has the sequence CASSFDRDQPQHF. In nucleotides, the sequence is TGTGCCAGCAGCTTTGACAGAGATCAGCCCCAGCATTTT.